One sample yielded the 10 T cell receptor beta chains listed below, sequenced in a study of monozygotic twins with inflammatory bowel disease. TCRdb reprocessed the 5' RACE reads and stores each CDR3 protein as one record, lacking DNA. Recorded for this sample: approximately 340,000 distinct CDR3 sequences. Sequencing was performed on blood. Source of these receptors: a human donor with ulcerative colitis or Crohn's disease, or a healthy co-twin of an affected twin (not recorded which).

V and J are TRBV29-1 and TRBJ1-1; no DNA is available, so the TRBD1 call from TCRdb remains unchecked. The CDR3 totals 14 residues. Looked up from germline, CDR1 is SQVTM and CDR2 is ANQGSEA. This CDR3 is CSAQGPSSSTEAFF. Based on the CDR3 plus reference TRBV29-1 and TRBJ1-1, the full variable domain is SAVISQKPSRDICQRGTSLTIQCQVDSQVTMMFWYRQQPGQSLTLIATANQGSEATYESGFVIDKFPISRPNLTFSTLTVSNMSPEDSSIYLCSAQGPSSSTEAFFGQGTRLTVV.

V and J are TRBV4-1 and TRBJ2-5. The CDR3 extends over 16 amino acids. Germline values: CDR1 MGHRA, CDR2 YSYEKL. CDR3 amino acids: CASSQVVGDRDDTQYF.

This CDR3 reads CAISGLAGGDTQYF. V usage is TRBV10-3 and J usage is TRBJ2-3; TCRdb reports TRBD2, a call that lacks DNA to check it against. This CDR3 comprises 14 residues. The germline gives CDR1 ENHRY, CDR2 SYGVKD.

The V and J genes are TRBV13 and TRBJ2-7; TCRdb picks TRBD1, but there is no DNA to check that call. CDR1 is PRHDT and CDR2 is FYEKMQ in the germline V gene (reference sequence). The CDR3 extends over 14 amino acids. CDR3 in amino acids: CASRSGTGLIEQYF. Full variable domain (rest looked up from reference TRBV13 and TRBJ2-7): AAGVIQSPRHLIKEKRETATLKCYPIPRHDTVYWYQQGPGQDPQFLISFYEKMQSDKGSIPDRFSAQQFSDYHSELNMSSLELGDSALYFCASRSGTGLIEQYFGPGTRLTVT.

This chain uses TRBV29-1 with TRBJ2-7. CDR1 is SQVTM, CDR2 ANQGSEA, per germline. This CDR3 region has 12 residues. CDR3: CSVSNTGYEQYF.

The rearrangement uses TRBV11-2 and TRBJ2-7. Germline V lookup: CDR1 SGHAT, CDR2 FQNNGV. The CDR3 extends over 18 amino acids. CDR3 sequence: CASSIRDWAFKWDYEQYF.

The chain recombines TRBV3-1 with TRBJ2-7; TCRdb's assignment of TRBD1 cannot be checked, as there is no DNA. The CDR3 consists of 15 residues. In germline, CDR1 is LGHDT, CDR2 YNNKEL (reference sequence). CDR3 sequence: CASSQGPGTVYEQYF.

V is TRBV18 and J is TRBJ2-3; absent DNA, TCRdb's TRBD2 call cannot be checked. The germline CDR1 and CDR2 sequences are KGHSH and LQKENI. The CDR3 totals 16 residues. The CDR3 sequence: CASSPSGGPLTDTQYF.

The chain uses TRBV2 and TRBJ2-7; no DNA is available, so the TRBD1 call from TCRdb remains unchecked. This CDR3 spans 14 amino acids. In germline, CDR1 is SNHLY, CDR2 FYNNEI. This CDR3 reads CASSESGQYYEQYF. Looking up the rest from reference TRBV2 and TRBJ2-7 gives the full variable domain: EPEVTQTPSHQVTQMGQEVILRCVPISNHLYFYWYRQILGQKVEFLVSFYNNEISEKSEIFDDQFSVERPDGSNFTLKIRSTKLEDSAMYFCASSESGQYYEQYFGPGTRLTVT.

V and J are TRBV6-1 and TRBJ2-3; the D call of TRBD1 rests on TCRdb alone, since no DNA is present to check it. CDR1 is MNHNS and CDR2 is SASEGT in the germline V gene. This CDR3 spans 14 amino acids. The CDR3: CASSRVPDTDTQYF.